These T cell receptor beta chains were read from a single sample in a study of blood T cell repertoires in COVID-19. Generated by immunoSEQ multiplex PCR, the TCRdb table keeps only in-frame clones and is missing some. The data show approximately 330,000 clones, with about 91% seen just once and around 8.9% held by the top ten. The sequenced material came from peripheral blood. The receptor source for this set is a man aged 30 to 45 with COVID-19, enrolled during active disease. The CDR3 runs from the conserved cysteine through the conserved F or W. A D gene is named only where the DNA matches it firmly. Size is stated for part of the rows, as once, few or many counts, or as a class when the clone is expanded.

J | length | V | D | size | DNA | CDR3
TRBJ2-7 | 14 | TRBV5-1 | TRBD2 | NA | TGCGCCAGCAGACCTGCGGGGGGCGGTTACGAGCAGTACTTC | CASRPAGGGYEQYF
TRBJ2-5 | 13 | TRBV10-2 | TRBD1 | once | TGCGCCAGCAGAAAGGGGACAGAAGAGACCCAGTACTTC | CASRKGTEETQYF
TRBJ2-7 | 15 | TRBV13 | TRBD2 | NA | TGTGCCAGCAGCTTGCCGGGACTAGCGGGAGCCGAGCAGTACTTC | CASSLPGLAGAEQYF
TRBJ1-3 | 17 | TRBV4-3 | NA | NA | TGCGCCAGCAGCCAACAACCTGACAGGAGCTCTGGAAACACCATATATTTT | CASSQQPDRSSGNTIYF
TRBJ2-7 | 14 | TRBV6-6 | TRBD1 | NA | TGTGCCAGCAGTTCGGGACAGGGTTACCACGAGCAGTACTTC | CASSSGQGYHEQYF
TRBJ2-1 | 15 | TRBV11-1 | NA | once | TGTGCCAGCAGCTTAGACAGGGCATCTTACAATGAGCAGTTCTTC | CASSLDRASYNEQFF
TRBJ2-5 | 14 | TRBV18 | TRBD2 | NA | TGTGCCAGCTCAGGAGACGGGGGGTACGAGACCCAGTACTTC | CASSGDGGYETQYF
TRBJ1-5 | 17 | TRBV28 | TRBD1 | NA | TGTGCCAGCAGTTTAGCGGGACAGGGGCGCAGCAATCAGCCCCAGCATTTT | CASSLAGQGRSNQPQHF
TRBJ1-1 | 13 | TRBV15 | TRBD1 | NA | TGTGCCACCAGCAGAACAGGGGACGCTGAAGCTTTCTTT | CATSRTGDAEAFF
TRBJ2-7 | 16 | TRBV28 | NA | NA | TGTGCCAGCAACGGTGATTGGGGACAAGGCTCCTACGAGCAGTACTTC | CASNGDWGQGSYEQYF
TRBJ2-7 | 14 | TRBV11-2 | TRBD1 | NA | TGTGCCAGCAGCCGTACAGGGGGACTCTACGAGCAGTACTTC | CASSRTGGLYEQYF
TRBJ2-3 | 16 | TRBV7-2 | TRBD2 | NA | TGTGCCAGCAGCTTAAGACTAGCGGGGATCACAGATACGCAGTATTTT | CASSLRLAGITDTQYF
TRBJ1-1 | 15 | TRBV7-2 | NA | NA | TGTGCCAGCAGCTTAGACGCAGGGGCGAACACTGAAGCTTTCTTT | CASSLDAGANTEAFF
TRBJ1-5 | 15 | TRBV27 | TRBD1 | NA | TGTGCCAGCAGTTTAGACAGGGGGGATAATCAGCCCCAGCATTTT | CASSLDRGDNQPQHF
TRBJ1-5 | 13 | TRBV7-9 | NA | NA | TGTGCCAGCAGCCCGACAGGCGATCAGCCCCAGCATTTT | CASSPTGDQPQHF
TRBJ2-7 | 13 | TRBV12-3/TRBV12-4 | TRBD1 | NA | TGTGCCAGCAGTACAGGGGGCGGCTACGAGCAGTACTTC | CASSTGGGYEQYF
TRBJ1-3 | 13 | TRBV5-5 | NA | NA | TGTGCCAGCAGCTTGGAGGGCGGGAACACCATATATTTT | CASSLEGGNTIYF
TRBJ2-2 | 17 | TRBV7-2 | TRBD1 | NA | TGTGCCAGCAGCTTAGATGTAGACAGGGGAAACACCGGGGAGCTGTTTTTT | CASSLDVDRGNTGELFF
TRBJ2-2 | 16 | TRBV19 | NA | NA | TGTGCCAGTAGTACCATTTACAGGGAGAACACCGGGGAGCTGTTTTTT | CASSTIYRENTGELFF
TRBJ1-2 | 15 | TRBV5-4 | TRBD1 | NA | TGTGCCAGCAGCCATCGGACAGGGAGGACCTATGGCTACACCTTC | CASSHRTGRTYGYTF
TRBJ1-1 | 13 | TRBV11-2 | NA | NA | TGTGCCAGCAGCCGAAACACAGGGTCTGAAGCTTTCTTT | CASSRNTGSEAFF
TRBJ1-5 | 14 | TRBV4-3 | NA | NA | TGCGCCAGCAGCCAAAACAGGGCGAATCAGCCCCAGCATTTT | CASSQNRANQPQHF
TRBJ1-5 | 15 | TRBV6-6 | NA | once | TGTGCCAGCAGTTACTCGAAGGAGGGCAATCAGCCCCAGCATTTT | CASSYSKEGNQPQHF
TRBJ2-7 | 14 | TRBV6-5 | TRBD2 | NA | TGTGCCAGCCGGCGGGGGGTGTTGACCTACGAGCAGTACTTC | CASRRGVLTYEQYF
TRBJ2-7 | 15 | TRBV27 | NA | NA | TGTGCCAGCAGTTTACGGTCGCCGCTTGACTACGAGCAGTACTTC | CASSLRSPLDYEQYF
TRBJ1-1 | 13 | TRBV19 | NA | NA | TGTGCCAGTAGGGACTTTTCGAACACTGAAGCTTTCTTT | CASRDFSNTEAFF
TRBJ2-3 | 14 | TRBV10-3 | NA | NA | TGTGCCATCAAGAACGGAGGGAGCACAGATACGCAGTATTTT | CAIKNGGSTDTQYF
TRBJ2-5 | 18 | TRBV11-2 | TRBD2 | NA | TGTGCCAGCAGCCCTATGGGACTAGCGGGGGTAAACCAAGAGACCCAGTACTTC | CASSPMGLAGVNQETQYF
TRBJ1-3 | 16 | TRBV9 | NA | once | TGTGCCAGCAGCCCGCAGTCCGCCAACTCTGGAAACACCATATATTTT | CASSPQSANSGNTIYF
TRBJ1-2 | 13 | TRBV6-5 | TRBD1 | NA | TGTGCCAGCAGTTACGGGGACAGAGCGGGCTACACCTTC | CASSYGDRAGYTF
TRBJ1-3 | 15 | TRBV6-5 | TRBD1 | NA | TGTGCCAGCAGTTTCACAGGGGGCGCTGGAAACACCATATATTTT | CASSFTGGAGNTIYF
TRBJ2-7 | 14 | TRBV15 | TRBD1 | NA | TGTGCCACCAGCTTTCACAGGGGGCCCTACGAGCAGTACTTC | CATSFHRGPYEQYF
TRBJ2-1 | 15 | TRBV20-1 | TRBD1 | once | TGCAGTGCTAGTTCTATTAGGGACAGCAACAATGAGCAGTTCTTC | CSASSIRDSNNEQFF
TRBJ1-1 | 13 | TRBV2 | TRBD1 | NA | TGTGCCAGCATCGATCTCCCGGGACAGAAGGCTTTCTTT | CASIDLPGQKAFF
TRBJ2-1 | 14 | TRBV12-5 | TRBD1 | NA | TGTGCTAGTGGCATGGACAGGGAGCTGGTTGAGCAGTTCTTC | CASGMDRELVEQFF
TRBJ1-2 | 14 | TRBV28 | NA | NA | TGTGCCAGCAGTTTAACGACAGAAGCCTATGGCTACACCTTC | CASSLTTEAYGYTF
TRBJ2-1 | 16 | TRBV5-1 | NA | NA | TGCGCCAGCAGCCAGGAACCGGGAGCCGGTTACAATGAGCAGTTCTTC | CASSQEPGAGYNEQFF
TRBJ2-3 | 14 | TRBV11-2 | TRBD2 | once | TGTGCCAGCAGCTTGACTAGCGGGTTGAATACGCAGTATTTT | CASSLTSGLNTQYF
TRBJ1-2 | 14 | TRBV4-3 | NA | NA | TGCGCCAGCAGCCAACTTGGGGAGGGGACGGACTACACCTTC | CASSQLGEGTDYTF
TRBJ1-6 | 17 | TRBV28 | NA | once | TGTGCCAGCAGTCCGCCTCGGGGGGGCGGGTATAATTCACCCCTCCACTTT | CASSPPRGGGYNSPLHF
TRBJ1-3 | 15 | TRBV4-1 | NA | NA | TGCGCCAGCAGCCAAGATGGGCACTCTGGAAACACCATATATTTT | CASSQDGHSGNTIYF
TRBJ1-1 | 15 | TRBV7-9 | NA | NA | TGTGCCAGCAGCGCCTCGGGGAGGGTGAGGACTGAAGCTTTCTTT | CASSASGRVRTEAFF
TRBJ1-1 | 15 | TRBV4-2 | NA | NA | TGTGCCAGCAGCCAAGCTAGGGGTAGGATCACTGAAGCTTTCTTT | CASSQARGRITEAFF
TRBJ1-1 | 16 | TRBV28 | NA | NA | TGTGCCAGCAGCTCTCTGGGGGGCGGGGGTGGCACTGAAGCTTTCTTT | CASSSLGGGGGTEAFF
TRBJ1-1 | 15 | TRBV9 | TRBD1 | NA | TGTGCCAGCAGCTCTTCTCAGGGGGGAAGCACTGAAGCTTTCTTT | CASSSSQGGSTEAFF
TRBJ2-7 | 16 | TRBV12-5 | TRBD1 | NA | TGTGCTAGTGGTTTGGTCTCGGGACAGGGCCCCAAGGAGCAGTACTTC | CASGLVSGQGPKEQYF
TRBJ2-1 | 15 | TRBV18 | NA | NA | TGTGCCAGCTCACCACCCGGTTGGCGCGGCGATGAGCAGTTCTTC | CASSPPGWRGDEQFF
TRBJ2-7 | 15 | TRBV5-6 | TRBD2 | few | TGTGCCAGCAGCTTGCGACTAGCGGACTATTACGAGCAGTACTTC | CASSLRLADYYEQYF
TRBJ1-5 | 13 | TRBV29-1 | TRBD1 | NA | TGCAGCGTTGAGACAGGGCAAAATCAGCCCCAGCATTTT | CSVETGQNQPQHF
TRBJ2-7 | 17 | TRBV27 | TRBD1 | NA | TGTGCCAGCAGTTTTGGGTGGACCGGGACAGGGGGTTACGAGCAGTACTTC | CASSFGWTGTGGYEQYF
TRBJ2-7 | 14 | TRBV19 | NA | once | TGTGCCAGTAGCCTCTCAGGGGACTCCTACGAGCAGTACTTC | CASSLSGDSYEQYF
TRBJ2-2 | 16 | TRBV19 | NA | NA | TGTGCCAGTAGCATCTACGGAGCGGAGCACACCGGGGAGCTGTTTTTT | CASSIYGAEHTGELFF